The 14 T cell receptor beta chains presented below share a single source sample, sequenced in a study of CD8+CD57+ T cells in acquired aplastic anemia. Patients picked for sequencing had shown CD8+CD57+ cell expansion detected by flow cytometry. Profiling of TCR beta VDJ combinations and CDR3 sequences used genomic DNA as template. TCRdb ran MiXCR on the reads and lists one entry per CDR3 protein. The sample yields about 160,000 distinct CDR3 sequences, about two thirds seen once. Sequencing was performed on sorted CD4+, CD8+, or CD8+CD57+ T cells (not recorded which) from PBMCs. These receptors were taken from a human donor with aplastic anemia.

Points on this clonotype: A read error may produce the germline difference seen at one junction end. The V call is TRBV7-7, the J call TRBJ2-3; 11 bases line up with TRBD2. There are 17 residues in the CDR3. Germline assignment: CDR1 SSHAT and CDR2 FNYEAQ (reference sequence). This chain's CDR3 is CASSPGLAETFTDTQYF. The CDR3 DNA follows: TGTGCTAGCAGCCCGGGACTAGCGGAAACCTTCACAGATACGCAGTATTTT.

Here the CDR3 reads CASSSRTSGVMTDTQYF. CDR3 nucleotide sequence: TGTGCCAGCAGCTCCAGGACTAGCGGGGTGATGACAGATACGCAGTATTTT. V and J are TRBV5-4 and TRBJ2-3; 12 bases are a match to TRBD2. From germline, CDR1 is SGHNT and CDR2 YYREEE (reference sequence). The CDR3 runs 17 residues. The V segment lost 3 bases and the J segment 3 bases; nucleotides outside the gene matches: 8. The variable domain in full, with the rest retrieved from reference TRBV5-4 and TRBJ2-3, is ETGVTQSPTHLIKTRGQQVTLRCSSQSGHNTVSWYQQALGQGPQFIFQYYREEENGRGNFPPRFSGLQFPNYSSELNVNALELDDSALYLCASSSRTSGVMTDTQYFGPGTRLTVL.

This chain joins TRBV20-1 and TRBJ2-5; tentatively, D is TRBD1 (5 bases). The ends were cut back, 6 bases at V and 2 bases at J, with 19 bases in the middle. The CDR3 has 15 residues. Germline V gene data show CDR1 as DFQATT and CDR2 as SNEGSKA (reference sequence). CDR3 nucleotide sequence: TGCAGTGCCACAAGACAGCGAGAAGGACAAGAGACCCAGTACTTC. Amino acid sequence: CSATRQREGQETQYF.

This clonotype is a singleton in its sample. The chain uses TRBV9 and TRBJ2-2, with 7 positions matching TRBD2. The J segment lost 1 base and the V segment lost 2 bases, leaving 2 bases of the junction unmatched. Germline-derived CDR1 and CDR2 are SGDLS and YYNGEE. This CDR3 contains 15 residues. This CDR3 is CASSVTSENTGELFF. The CDR3 DNA is TGTGCCAGCAGCGTCACTAGCGAGAACACCGGGGAGCTGTTTTTT.

This clonotype was seen a single time. This chain uses TRBV12-3 or TRBV12-4 with TRBJ2-1; D is unclear. This CDR3 region has 13 residues. V lost 3 bases and J 8 bases, leaving 11 bases between the germline ends. In nucleotides, the CDR3 is TGTGCCAGCAGTTTTTCGAATAGGGATGAGCAGTTCTTC. This sequence encodes CASSFSNRDEQFF.

J is TRBJ2-5 and V is TRBV12-3 or TRBV12-4, with D hard to call. Between the trimmed V and J ends, which lost 4 bases and 0 bases, there was a span of 6 bases. CDR3 length equals 13 residues. This CDR3 reads CASSSLYQETQYF. The CDR3 DNA reads TGTGCCAGCAGTTCGTTGTACCAAGAGACCCAGTACTTC.

V usage is TRBV5-1 and J usage is TRBJ1-3; D unresolved. V gave up 6 bases and J gave up 0 bases, with 10 bases separating them. The CDR3 is made up of 14 amino acids. From germline, CDR1 is SGHRS and CDR2 YFSETQ. The CDR3 DNA reads TGCGCCAGCATGGAGGGTACCTCTGGAAACACCATATATTTT. It codes for CASMEGTSGNTIYF.

V gene TRBV25-1 combines with J gene TRBJ1-4; 7 bases line up with TRBD1. The CDR3 loop spans 15 amino acids. Germline V gene lookup returns CDR1 MGHDK and CDR2 SYGVNS. With 3 bases clipped from V and 2 bases from J, the junction kept 3 bases outside the gene matches. The CDR3 protein is CASSEMTGTNEKLFF. The CDR3 DNA reads as TGTGCCAGCAGTGAGATGACAGGGACTAATGAAAAACTGTTTTTT.

The chain has TRBV7-9 and TRBJ2-7; D ambiguous. This CDR3 has 11 amino acids. Germline V lookup: CDR1 SEHNR, CDR2 FQNEAQ (reference sequence). Trimming removed 6 bases at V and 4 bases at J, with 7 bases between. For the CDR3, the DNA is TGTGCCAGCAGTTTCGAGTACGAGCAGTACTTC. Translated, it gives CASSFEYEQYF. Supplemented by reference TRBV7-9 and TRBJ2-7, the full variable domain reads DTGVSQNPRHKITKRGQNVTFRCDPISEHNRLYWYRQTLGQGPEFLTYFQNEAQLEKSRLLSDRFSAERPKGSFSTLEIQRTEQGDSAMYLCASSFEYEQYFGPGTRLTVT.

The chain employs TRBV24-1 and TRBJ2-5; 7 bases align to TRBD1. In germline, CDR1 is KGHDR, CDR2 SFDVKD. After removal of 7 bases from V and 2 bases from J, the junction contained 12 bases not matched to a gene. The CDR3 spans 16 residues. The CDR3 nucleotides are TGTGCCACCAGCGAACCTACAGGGGCCCCTCAAGAGACCCAGTACTTC. This translates into CATSEPTGAPQETQYF.

This chain links TRBV7-2 with TRBJ1-1, with a tentative D call TRBD1 (6 bases). CDR3 size: 13 residues. Trimming left V 5 bases short and J 9 bases short, with 16 bases between. Germline V CDR1 and CDR2: SGHTA, FQGNSA. The chain's CDR3 is CASSPSTGRQAFF. The CDR3 DNA is TGTGCCAGCAGCCCCTCGACAGGACGGCAAGCTTTCTTT.

This chain connects TRBV24-1 to TRBJ1-5, with D unresolved. The V end was cut by 3 bases, the J end by 0 bases, with 5 bases between. The V gene's germline CDR1 is KGHDR and CDR2 SFDVKD. This CDR3 is built from 14 residues. As DNA, the CDR3 is TGTGCCACCAGTGATGATTATAGCAATCAGCCCCAGCATTTT. It codes for CATSDDYSNQPQHF.

The chain combines TRBV6-5 with TRBJ2-1; possible D gene TRBD2, 7 bases. The V end was cut by 7 bases, the J end by 6 bases, with 13 bases between. The CDR3 loop spans 13 amino acids. Per the germline V gene, CDR1 is MNHEY and CDR2 is SVGAGI. CDR3 in DNA: TGTGCCAGCAAGGGGGGAGGGGGCAATGAGCAGTTCTTC. It encodes CASKGGGGNEQFF.

The chain carries TRBV29-1 and TRBJ1-1; D is ambiguous. The CDR3 spans 11 residues. CDR1 and CDR2 from the germline V gene are SQVTM and ANQGSEA. V gave up 6 bases and J gave up 5 bases, with 10 bases separating them. The CDR3 reads CSVQVRTEAFF. The CDR3 nucleotides read TGCAGCGTCCAAGTTCGGACTGAAGCTTTCTTT.